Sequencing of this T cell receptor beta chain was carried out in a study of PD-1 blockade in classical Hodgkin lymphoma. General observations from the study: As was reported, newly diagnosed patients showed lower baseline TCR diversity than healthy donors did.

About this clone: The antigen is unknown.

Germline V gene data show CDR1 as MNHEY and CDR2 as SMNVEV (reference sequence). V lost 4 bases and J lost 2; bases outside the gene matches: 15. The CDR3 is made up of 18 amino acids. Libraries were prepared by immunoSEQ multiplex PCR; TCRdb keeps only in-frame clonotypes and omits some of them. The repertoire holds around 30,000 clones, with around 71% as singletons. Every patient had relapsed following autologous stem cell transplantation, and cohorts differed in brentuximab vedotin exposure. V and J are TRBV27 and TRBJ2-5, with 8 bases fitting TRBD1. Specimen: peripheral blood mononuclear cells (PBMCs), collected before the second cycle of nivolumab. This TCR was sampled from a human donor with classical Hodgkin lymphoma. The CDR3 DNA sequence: TGTGCCAGCAGTTGGGCTTTCTTGCCGGGACAGGTGCAAGAGACCCAGTACTTC. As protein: CASSWAFLPGQVQETQYF.